These 20 T cell receptor beta chains came from one sample sequenced in a study of blood T cell repertoires in COVID-19. Clones were sequenced by immunoSEQ multiplex PCR, and TCRdb holds only the in-frame ones, with some missing. Among some 48,000 clones listed, 80% to 90% were seen once. The sample consisted of peripheral blood. The source of these receptors is a human donor in a cohort sampled during active COVID-19.

The rearrangement links TRBV4-3 to TRBJ1-1, with 8 positions matching TRBD1. Germline CDR1 and CDR2: LGHNA and YSLEER. The length of the CDR3 is 19 residues. Trimming removed 1 base from V and 4 bases from J; junction bases left unmatched: 17. The CDR3 loop is CASSQGGIRDRRWGTEAFF. The CDR3 DNA is TGCGCCAGCAGCCAAGGAGGGATAAGGGACAGGCGGTGGGGCACTGAAGCTTTCTTT.

J is TRBJ2-1 and V is TRBV19; TRBD1 matches at 7 bases. The germline V gene encodes CDR1 LNHDA and CDR2 SQIVND (reference sequence). The CDR3 has 21 amino acids. Trimming removed 4 bases from V and 2 bases from J; junction bases left unmatched: 23. In nucleotides, the CDR3 is TGTGCCAGTAGTAAATACCCCCCCCGTACAGGGGAGATTACCCCCTACAATGAGCAGTTCTTC. This translates into CASSKYPPRTGEITPYNEQFF.

J is TRBJ1-3 and V is TRBV10-3; D unresolved. Germline V CDR1 and CDR2: ENHRY, SYGVKD. Deletions cut 3 bases from V and 0 bases from J, with 12 bases between. The CDR3 covers 16 residues. CDR3 region: CAISEPGLSSGNTIYF. The CDR3 DNA is TGTGCCATCAGTGAACCAGGCCTAAGCTCTGGAAACACCATATATTTT.

This clone has a handful of counts. The chain carries TRBV7-2 and TRBJ2-7; TRBD2 might be the D (6 bases). The CDR3 loop spans 16 amino acids. Per germline, CDR1 SGHTA and CDR2 FQGNSA. The V end lost 7 bases, the J end lost 0 bases, and 19 bases lay between the germline ends. The CDR3 DNA reads TGTGCCAGCACCCATCTCATAGCGGAGAACTCCTACGAGCAGTACTTC. The encoded protein is CASTHLIAENSYEQYF.

The rearrangement links TRBV7-6 to TRBJ2-1; 8 bases fit TRBD2. V trimming: 1 base; J trimming: 2 bases; junction bases outside the gene matches: 4. The CDR3 runs 16 residues. Germline loops: CDR1 SGHVS, CDR2 FNYEAQ. The CDR3 coding sequence is TGTGCCAGCAGCTTAGTTGAAGCGGGGGCCTACAATGAGCAGTTCTTC. This encodes CASSLVEAGAYNEQFF.

The chain couples TRBV5-6 to TRBJ1-6; TRBD1 aligns across 10 bases. V was pared by 0 bases and J by 11 bases, with 2 bases of the junction left unmatched. The CDR3 sequence is 14 residues long. Germline V gene lookup returns CDR1 SGHDT and CDR2 YYEEEE. The CDR3 DNA follows: TGTGCCAGCAGCTTGGGCGGACAGGGGGCACCCCTCCACTTT. Protein sequence: CASSLGGQGAPLHF.

V and J are TRBV11-2 and TRBJ2-5, with 11 positions matching TRBD2. The CDR3 loop spans 16 amino acids. The germline V gene encodes CDR1 SGHAT and CDR2 FQNNGV. Trimming took 5 bases from V and 4 from J; bases not matched to a gene: 9. The CDR3 coding sequence is TGTGCCAGCAGCCTAATAGCGGGGGGGCGGGGAGAGACCCAGTACTTC. As protein: CASSLIAGGRGETQYF.

The chain has TRBV28 and TRBJ1-5; 8 nucleotides align to TRBD1. CDR3 size: 16 residues. From germline, CDR1 is MDHEN and CDR2 SYDVKM. The trim removed 5 bases at V and 3 bases at J, leaving 9 bases unmatched. The CDR3 here is CASSPKLTGANQPQHF. The DNA for the CDR3 is TGTGCCAGCAGTCCGAAACTGACAGGGGCCAATCAGCCCCAGCATTTT.

About this clone: Other DNA sequences in this sample translate to the same CDR3. CDR3 in DNA: TGTGCCAGCAGCCCTGGGCTGCGGAACACTGAAGCTTTCTTT. Amino acids: CASSPGLRNTEAFF. V is TRBV5-8 and J is TRBJ1-1; D gene ambiguous. The CDR3 consists of 14 residues. In germline, CDR1 is SGHTS, CDR2 YDEGEE. The V end was cut by 4 bases, the J end by 1 base, with 11 bases between.

This chain joins TRBV9 and TRBJ1-1, with 11 bases matching TRBD1. Germline V CDR1 and CDR2: SGDLS, YYNGEE. After removal of 3 bases from V and 5 bases from J, the junction contained 6 bases not matched to a gene. This CDR3 contains 15 residues. The CDR3 nucleotides are TGTGCCAGCAGCGCCCGGGACAGGGGGTGGACTGAAGCTTTCTTT. Its protein is CASSARDRGWTEAFF.

The chain links TRBV25-1 to TRBJ2-2, with 7 positions matching TRBD1. The CDR3 is 17 amino acids. Germline values: CDR1 MGHDK, CDR2 SYGVNS. V was pared by 6 bases and J by 5 bases, with 15 bases of the junction left unmatched. The CDR3 sequence is CASRERKTGTETGELFF. The CDR3, as DNA: TGTGCCAGCAGGGAAAGGAAGACCGGGACAGAAACCGGGGAGCTGTTTTTT.

The V and J genes are TRBV7-2 and TRBJ1-5; D unresolved. The CDR3 extends over 13 amino acids. Trimming pared 4 bases from V and 8 bases from J, leaving 12 bases between. The germline V gene has CDR1 SGHTA and CDR2 FQGNSA. CDR3 DNA sequence: TGTGCCAGCAGCTCCCAACACCGTGAGCCCCAGCATTTT. This gives the protein CASSSQHREPQHF.

The chain has TRBV6-5 and TRBJ2-1; the D is unclear. The V gene lost 7 bases and the J gene lost 3 bases, with 10 bases spanning the gap. Germline V CDR1 and CDR2: MNHEY, SVGAGI. This CDR3 contains 13 residues. The CDR3 DNA sequence: TGTGCCAGCACAAGCGCCAACTACAATGAGCAGTTCTTC. It yields the protein CASTSANYNEQFF.

The chain carries TRBV28 and TRBJ1-2; 7 bases align to TRBD1. V lost 1 base and J lost 4; bases outside the gene matches: 12. The CDR3 covers 17 residues. Germline V CDR1 and CDR2: MDHEN, SYDVKM. CDR3 in amino acids: CASSLLPGGGEGYGYTF. CDR3 DNA: TGTGCCAGCAGTTTATTGCCCGGAGGGGGCGAAGGCTATGGCTACACCTTC.

The CDR3 sequence: CASSGGTVNTEAFF. For the CDR3, the DNA is TGCGCCAGCAGTGGCGGGACGGTCAACACTGAAGCTTTCTTT. The J gene is TRBJ1-1, the V gene TRBV10-2, with D possibly TRBD1 on 5 matching bases. V was cut by 4 bases and J by 2 bases, with 11 bases left in between. The CDR3 is made up of 14 amino acids. The V gene's germline CDR1 is WSHSY and CDR2 SAAADI.

V is TRBV18 and J is TRBJ2-7; TRBD2 might be the D (5 bases). Trimming removed 3 bases from V and 1 base from J, with 7 bases in between. Germline CDR1 is KGHSH and CDR2 is LQKENI. CDR3 length equals 13 residues. The CDR3 region is CASSPRLSYEQYF. The DNA for the CDR3 is TGTGCCAGCTCACCCAGACTATCCTACGAGCAGTACTTC.

In its sample, this clone was seen many times. The gene calls are TRBV15 and TRBJ1-2, with no clear D. Between the trimmed V and J ends, which lost 0 bases and 5 bases, there was a span of 13 bases. Germline assignment: CDR1 LNHNV and CDR2 YYDKDF (reference sequence). CDR3 length equals 15 residues. CDR3 in amino acids: CATSRDLGSRYGYTF. Written as DNA, the CDR3 is TGTGCCACCAGCAGAGATCTGGGCAGTAGATATGGCTACACCTTC.

This clone was seen a few times. The chain couples TRBV19 to TRBJ1-1, with 8 bases aligning to TRBD1. With V trimmed by 6 bases and J by 6 bases, 9 bases remained unmatched. Germline CDR1 LNHDA, CDR2 SQIVND (reference sequence). The CDR3 loop spans 14 amino acids. The CDR3 spells CASRSQGAASEAFF. DNA of the CDR3: TGTGCCAGTAGATCGCAGGGGGCGGCCTCTGAAGCTTTCTTT.

The sample holds one count of this clone. The rearrangement uses TRBV16 and TRBJ2-3; D is ambiguous. CDR1 is KGHSY and CDR2 is FQNENV in the germline V gene. The V end lost 8 bases, the J end lost 4 bases, and 19 bases lay between the germline ends. There are 15 residues in the CDR3. The CDR3: CASVQIGSGSDTQYF. Written as DNA, the CDR3 is TGTGCCAGCGTCCAAATCGGCTCCGGGTCAGATACGCAGTATTTT.

The chain combines TRBV19 with TRBJ2-6; 8 bases match TRBD1. The germline V gene encodes CDR1 LNHDA and CDR2 SQIVND (reference sequence). With V trimmed by 6 bases and J by 1 base, 5 bases remained unmatched. CDR3 length equals 16 residues. CDR3 DNA sequence: TGTGCCAGTAGCTACAGGGGGAGTTCTGGGGCCAACGTCCTGACTTTC. As protein: CASSYRGSSGANVLTF.